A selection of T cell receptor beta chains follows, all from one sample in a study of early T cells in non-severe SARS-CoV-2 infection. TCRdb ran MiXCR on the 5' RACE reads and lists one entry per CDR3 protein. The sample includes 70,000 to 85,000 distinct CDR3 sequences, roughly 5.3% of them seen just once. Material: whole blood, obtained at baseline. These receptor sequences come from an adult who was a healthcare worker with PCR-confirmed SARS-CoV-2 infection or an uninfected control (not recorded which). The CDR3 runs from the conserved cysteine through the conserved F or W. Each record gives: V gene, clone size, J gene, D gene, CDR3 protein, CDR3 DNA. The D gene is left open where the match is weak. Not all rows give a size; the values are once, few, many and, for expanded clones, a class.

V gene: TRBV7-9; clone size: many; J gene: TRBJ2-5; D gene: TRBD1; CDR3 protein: CASSLAPDRGKETQYF; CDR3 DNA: TGTGCCAGCAGCTTAGCCCCAGACAGGGGGAAAGAGACCCAGTACTTC
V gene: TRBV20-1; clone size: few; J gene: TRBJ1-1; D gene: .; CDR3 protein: CSARMITPEAFF; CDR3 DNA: TGCAGTGCTAGAATGATAACTCCTGAAGCTTTCTTT
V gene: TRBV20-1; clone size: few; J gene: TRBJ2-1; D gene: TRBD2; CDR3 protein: CSAFSGRGYNEQFF; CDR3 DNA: TGCAGTGCTTTTAGCGGGAGGGGTTACAATGAGCAGTTCTTC
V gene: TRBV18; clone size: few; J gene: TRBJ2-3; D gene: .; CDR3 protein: CASSPPTASGTDTQYF; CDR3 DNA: TGTGCCAGCTCGCCCCCCACAGCATCGGGGACAGATACGCAGTATTTT
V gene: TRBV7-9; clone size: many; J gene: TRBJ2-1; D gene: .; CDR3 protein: CASSSVQGRPNEQFF; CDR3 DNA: TGTGCCAGCAGCTCGGTGCAGGGCCGGCCCAATGAGCAGTTCTTC
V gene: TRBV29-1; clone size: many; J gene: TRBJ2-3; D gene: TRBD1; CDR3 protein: CSVPPRQGAKDTQYF; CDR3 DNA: TGCAGCGTCCCACCCCGACAGGGGGCGAAAGATACGCAGTATTTT
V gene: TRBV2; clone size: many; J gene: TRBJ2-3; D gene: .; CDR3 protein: CADQDRTIVTF; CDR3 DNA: TGTGCCGATCAGGACAGAACAATCGTGACTTTT
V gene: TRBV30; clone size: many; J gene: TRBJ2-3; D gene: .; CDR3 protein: CAWSGGGEGLDTQYF; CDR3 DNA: TGTGCCTGGAGTGGGGGTGGAGAGGGGCTAGATACGCAGTATTTT
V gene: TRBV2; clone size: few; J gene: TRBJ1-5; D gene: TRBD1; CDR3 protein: CASRARDRFLF; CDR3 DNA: TGTGCCAGCAGAGCCCGGGACAGGTTCCTGTTT
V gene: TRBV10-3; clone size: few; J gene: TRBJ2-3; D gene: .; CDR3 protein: CAIRGEEFGTDTQYF; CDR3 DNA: TGTGCCATCAGAGGGGAGGAGTTCGGCACAGATACGCAGTATTTT
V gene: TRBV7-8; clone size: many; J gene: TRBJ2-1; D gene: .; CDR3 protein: CASSQGRGAYNEQFF; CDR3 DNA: TGTGCCAGCAGCCAGGGGAGGGGGGCCTACAATGAGCAGTTCTTC
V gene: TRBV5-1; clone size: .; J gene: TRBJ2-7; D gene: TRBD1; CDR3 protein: CASSSGQGNYEQYF; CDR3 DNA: TGCGCCAGCAGCTCCGGACAGGGGAACTACGAGCAGTACTTC
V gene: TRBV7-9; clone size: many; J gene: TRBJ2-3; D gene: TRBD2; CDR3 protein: CASSGYVTAGGPSDTQYF; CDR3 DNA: TGTGCCAGCAGCGGCTATGTGACAGCGGGAGGGCCCTCAGATACGCAGTATTTT
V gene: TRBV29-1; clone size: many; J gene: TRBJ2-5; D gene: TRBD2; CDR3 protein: CSAGTSGNVGETQYF; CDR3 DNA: TGCAGCGCCGGGACTAGCGGGAACGTGGGGGAGACCCAGTACTTC
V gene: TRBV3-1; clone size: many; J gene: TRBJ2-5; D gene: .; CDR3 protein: CASSRNFGTRETQYF; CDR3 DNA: TGTGCCAGCAGCCGGAACTTCGGTACAAGAGAGACCCAGTACTTC
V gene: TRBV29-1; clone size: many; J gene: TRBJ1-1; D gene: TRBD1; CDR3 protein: CSVRTGRDTEAFF; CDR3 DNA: TGCAGCGTTCGGACAGGGCGGGACACTGAAGCTTTCTTT
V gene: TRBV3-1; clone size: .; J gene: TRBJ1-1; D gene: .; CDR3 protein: CASSQAPGNTEAFF; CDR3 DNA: TGTGCCAGCAGCCAAGCTCCCGGGAACACTGAAGCTTTCTTT
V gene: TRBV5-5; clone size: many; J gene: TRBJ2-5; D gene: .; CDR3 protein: CASSLESVRGLETQYF; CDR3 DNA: TGTGCCAGCAGCTTGGAGTCCGTTAGGGGACTAGAGACCCAGTACTTC
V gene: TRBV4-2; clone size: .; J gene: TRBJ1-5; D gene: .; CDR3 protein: CASSGGNQPQHF; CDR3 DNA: TGTGCCAGCAGCGGAGGCAATCAGCCCCAGCATTTT
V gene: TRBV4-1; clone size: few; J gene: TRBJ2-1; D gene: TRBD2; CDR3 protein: CASSLRTSGSNNEQFF; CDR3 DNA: TGCGCCAGCAGCCTCCGGACTAGCGGGAGTAACAATGAGCAGTTCTTC
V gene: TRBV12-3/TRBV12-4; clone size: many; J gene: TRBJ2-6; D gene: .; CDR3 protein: CASSRSSGANVLTF; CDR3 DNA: TGTGCCAGCAGCCGAAGCTCTGGGGCCAACGTCCTGACTTTC
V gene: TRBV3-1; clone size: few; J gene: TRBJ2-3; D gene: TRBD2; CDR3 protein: CASSLGLAGGPSSTDTQYF; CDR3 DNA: TGTGCCAGCAGCCTTGGACTAGCGGGAGGGCCTAGCTCCACAGATACGCAGTATTTT
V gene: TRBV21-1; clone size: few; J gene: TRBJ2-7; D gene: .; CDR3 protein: CASTPGGEPIHEQYF; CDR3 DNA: TGTGCCAGCACCCCGGGGGGGGAGCCCATCCACGAGCAGTACTTC
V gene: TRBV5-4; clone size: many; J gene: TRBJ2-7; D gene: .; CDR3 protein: CASSLAGGGQATYEQYF; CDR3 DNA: TGTGCCAGCAGCTTGGCTGGGGGGGGACAGGCCACCTACGAGCAGTACTTC